Below, 14 T cell receptor beta chains from the same sample are listed, as sequenced in a study of Graves' ophthalmopathy and Graves' hyperthyroidism. Amplification of the TCR beta CDR3 regions used RNA transcripts (as template). Second-round multiplex PCR came after a first-round RT-PCR that employed HTBI primers. MiXCR, run by TCRdb on the multiplex PCR reads, gives a single entry per CDR3 protein. This table holds about 590,000 distinct CDR3 sequences, approximately 35% found once. The sample comprised peripheral blood or thyroid tissue (not recorded which). Receptors were obtained from an adult man with Graves' hyperthyroidism.

The chain couples TRBV24-1 to TRBJ2-5, with 7 bases identical to TRBD2. The V and J ends lost 6 bases and 6 bases, in that order; junction bases with no gene match: 6. There are 13 residues in the CDR3. Germline CDR1 and CDR2: KGHDR and SFDVKD. Written as DNA, the CDR3 is TGTGCCACCAGTTCTAGCGGTCGAAAGACCCAGTACTTC. Translating gives CATSSSGRKTQYF.

The chain joins TRBV15 to TRBJ2-5; 7 nucleotides match TRBD2. This CDR3 is 14 amino acids long. The trim removed 0 bases at V and 3 bases at J, leaving 1 base unmatched. Germline CDR1 and CDR2: LNHNV and YYDKDF (reference sequence). The CDR3 region is CATSRDGGKETQYF. The CDR3 DNA reads as TGTGCCACCAGCAGAGACGGGGGGAAAGAGACCCAGTACTTC.

The chain recombines TRBV20-1 with TRBJ2-5; 9 positions match TRBD1. Germline V lookup: CDR1 DFQATT, CDR2 SNEGSKA (reference sequence). With 4 bases clipped from V and 1 base from J, the junction kept 4 bases outside the gene matches. CDR3 length equals 14 residues. The CDR3, as DNA: TGCAGTGCTACCCGGGACAGGGCCCAAGAGACCCAGTACTTC. This encodes CSATRDRAQETQYF.

This clonotype turned up a few times. V usage is TRBV7-9 and J usage is TRBJ1-4; TRBD1 is a possible D gene (6 bases). The V gene's germline CDR1 is SEHNR and CDR2 FQNEAQ (reference sequence). The ends were cut back, 3 bases at V and 2 bases at J, with 13 bases in the middle. The CDR3 is 16 amino acids. As DNA, the CDR3 is TGTGCCAGCAGCTTGGAGGGGGGACTGACTAATGAAAAACTGTTTTTT. It specifies CASSLEGGLTNEKLFF.

This clonotype was counted many times. The V and J genes are TRBV7-6 and TRBJ2-7; D is possibly TRBD1 (8 bases). This CDR3 region has 15 residues. The germline V gene has CDR1 SGHVS and CDR2 FNYEAQ. V dropped 1 base and J dropped 3 bases, with 13 bases sitting between them. The CDR3 nucleotides are TGTGCCAGCAGCTTAGAGGACAGGGAGGGCTACGAGCAGTACTTC. Residues: CASSLEDREGYEQYF.

This clonotype was seen repeatedly, ten times or more. The rearrangement uses TRBV12-3 or TRBV12-4 and TRBJ1-2; no definite D call. V lost 3 bases and J lost 6, with 2 bases in between. The CDR3 contains 10 residues. The CDR3 loop is CASSFDGYTF. The CDR3, as DNA: TGTGCCAGCAGTTTTGATGGCTACACCTTC.

This clonotype was observed a handful of times. The rearrangement links TRBV12-3 or TRBV12-4 to TRBJ1-2; 8 nucleotides agree with TRBD1. The CDR3 runs to 15 residues. J lost 2 bases, V lost 1 base, and 3 bases had no gene match. The CDR3 region is CASSLGTGSNYGYTF. CDR3 in DNA: TGTGCCAGCAGTTTAGGGACAGGGTCCAACTATGGCTACACCTTC.

A word on this clonotype: A much larger clone differs by one base, so this may be a read error. The chain is built from TRBV6-5 and TRBJ1-2; 9 bases match TRBD1. The trim removed 9 bases at V and 7 bases at J, leaving 12 bases unmatched. Per germline, CDR1 MNHEY and CDR2 SVGAGI. The CDR3 spans 14 residues. CDR3 in DNA: TGTGCCAGGAGTACAGCCGGGACAGGGACTGGCTACACCTTC. Translation gives CARSTAGTGTGYTF.

Note on this clonotype: A much more abundant neighbour one base away suggests this may be a read error. Because it lacks the conserved phenylalanine or tryptophan at the end, this CDR3 is likely a read error. The rearrangement joins TRBV29-1 to TRBJ1-1; D gene unclear. Trimming removed 7 bases at V and 1 base at J, with 4 bases between. This CDR3 comprises 10 residues. The germline V gene encodes CDR1 SQVTM and CDR2 ANQGSEA. The CDR3 nucleotides read TGCAGCGCCCAGAACACTGAAGCTTTCTCT. Amino acids: CSAQNTEAFS.

This clonotype was seen many times. The CDR3 DNA sequence: TGTGCCAACGAGTTCCGGGACAGTCGACTAGCCTCTGGAAACACCATATATTTT. Protein: CANEFRDSRLASGNTIYF. This chain joins TRBV7-8 and TRBJ1-3, with 7 bases matching TRBD1. The CDR3 spans 18 residues. J gave up 0 bases and V 10 bases, and 18 bases lay outside the gene matches. Germline CDR1 and CDR2: SGHVS and FQNEAQ.

The chain uses TRBV29-1 and TRBJ1-6, with D maybe TRBD1 (5 bases). Deletions cut 6 bases from V and 1 base from J, with 13 bases between. The CDR3 is 15 residues long. Germline CDR1 SQVTM, CDR2 ANQGSEA. Here the CDR3 reads CSVNQGGSYNSPLHF. The CDR3 nucleotides read TGCAGCGTAAACCAGGGAGGGTCCTATAATTCACCCCTCCACTTT.

The sample holds many counts of this clonotype. CDR3 region: CASSPLRGQGNQPQHF. As DNA, the CDR3 is TGTGCCAGTAGTCCTCTTAGGGGACAGGGAAATCAGCCCCAGCATTTT. The genes are TRBV19 and TRBJ1-5; 9 bases map to TRBD1. V gave up 5 bases and J gave up 4 bases; unmatched junction bases: 9. CDR1 is LNHDA, CDR2 SQIVND, per germline (reference sequence). This CDR3 contains 16 residues.

This clonotype was seen at least ten times. The CDR3 DNA reads TGTGCCAGCAGGGGACCAGCCTACGAGCAGTACTTC. Translating it yields CASRGPAYEQYF. V and J are TRBV6-5 and TRBJ2-7; perhaps D is TRBD1 or TRBD2 (5 bases each). The CDR3 is 12 amino acids. Germline values: CDR1 MNHEY, CDR2 SVGAGI. The V end lost 6 bases, the J end lost 2 bases, and 8 bases lay between the germline ends.

Comment on this clonotype: Here the CDR3 omits its conserved ending phenylalanine or tryptophan, so a read error is the likely source. Because the CDR3's place on the DNA is in doubt, the DNA is left out and the CDR3 is given as listed by TCRdb. The chain has TRBV7-7 and TRBJ1-1; no check of the table's D call, TRBD1, against the DNA was made. The CDR3 spans 12 amino acids, including both terminal residues. In germline, CDR1 is SSHAT, CDR2 FNYEAQ (reference sequence). The chain's CDR3 is CASSLRQGVRQI.